This T cell receptor (beta chain) comes out of a study of blood T cells in healthy people across ages. Through a sample-barcoded 5' primer and a J-beta primer mix, a second PCR was run for about 6 to 12 cycles. TCRdb independently ran MiXCR on the 5' RACE reads; one entry per CDR3 protein. The sample includes some 760,000 distinct CDR3 sequences, roughly 25% of them seen just once. Approximately 9 milliliters was the volume of peripheral blood drawn from each donor. The junction had 9 bases not matched to a gene; V was cut back by 6 bases and J by 3 bases. Germline V gives CDR1 MDHEN, CDR2 SYDVKM. The CDR3 is 15 amino acids. This clonotype was found a few times. The antigen remains unidentified. Whole-study results and caveats: It was not possible, with unsorted PBMCs, to conclusively compare naive and antigen-experienced cells.

These data are also associated with another study on T cells of mothers and their children. Per that paper: Per mother, over 9 million TCR beta CDR3 reads were obtained; per child, about 3.3 million. Nobody spotted any persistent microchimeric T cell clones.

V and J are TRBV28 and TRBJ1-1, with 8 bases identical to TRBD1. This receptor was identified in a boy under 18 in good health. Input material: blood. The CDR3 nucleotides read TGTGCCAGCAGGGGATTACAGGGGGGAGACACTGAAGCTTTCTTT. This codes for CASRGLQGGDTEAFF.